The 8 T cell receptor beta chains below were found in one sample sequenced in a study of OX40 agonist ivuxolimab in advanced cancers. Repertoires were generated with immunoSEQ multiplex PCR, while TCRdb's copy carries only in-frame clones and drops some. The table has over 50,000 clones, around 89% seen once. The sample here was CD4+ or CD8+ T cells sorted from blood, taken in a trial of the OX40 agonist ivuxolimab. The source is an adult with an advanced solid tumor such as melanoma, head and neck, liver or kidney cancer.

This rearrangement joins TRBV7-8 to TRBJ2-5, with D uncertain. V lost 2 bases and J lost 7, with 2 bases in between. CDR1 is SGHVS and CDR2 is FQNEAQ in the germline V gene. This CDR3 is built from 10 residues. CDR3 DNA sequence: TGTGCCAGCAGCTTACGGACCCAGTACTTC. Amino acid sequence: CASSLRTQYF.

The gene calls are TRBV27 and TRBJ1-5; TRBD1 is a possible D gene (5 bases). The CDR3 sequence is 16 residues long. With 0 bases removed from V and 3 bases from J, the gap between germline ends came to 12 bases. Germline V gene lookup returns CDR1 MNHEY and CDR2 SMNVEV (reference sequence). The CDR3 is CASSLSPGTHNQPQHF. The CDR3 DNA follows: TGTGCCAGCAGTTTATCGCCCGGGACCCACAATCAGCCCCAGCATTTT.

The count of this clone is one. The chain is built from TRBV7-9 and TRBJ2-1; D is ambiguous. Trimming pared 3 bases from V and 5 bases from J, leaving 11 bases between. Per the germline V gene, CDR1 is SEHNR and CDR2 is FQNEAQ (reference sequence). The CDR3 contains 14 residues. DNA for the CDR3: TGTGCCAGCAGCTTTATCGGACCCGACAATGAGCAGTTCTTC. Protein sequence: CASSFIGPDNEQFF.

V usage is TRBV5-1 and J usage is TRBJ2-2; D unresolved. The CDR3 has 11 residues. Looked up from germline, CDR1 is SGHRS and CDR2 is YFSETQ. Trimming shortened V by 4 bases and J by 6 bases, and 4 bases separated the two germline ends. In DNA, the CDR3 is TGCGCCAGCAGCACCTCCGGGGAGCTGTTTTTT. This codes for CASSTSGELFF.

The table lists this clone with a few counts. V gene TRBV15 combines with J gene TRBJ2-1; 11 bases match TRBD2. Germline V gene data show CDR1 as LNHNV and CDR2 as YYDKDF (reference sequence). After removal of 0 bases from V and 2 bases from J, the junction contained 9 bases not matched to a gene. This CDR3 comprises 19 residues. For the CDR3, the DNA is TGTGCCACCAGCAGAGAGGGACTAGCGGACTTCACCACCTACAATGAGCAGTTCTTC. Translating gives CATSREGLADFTTYNEQFF.

The chain combines TRBV27 with TRBJ2-1; TRBD2 agrees at 8 bases. The J segment lost 5 bases and the V segment lost 5 bases, leaving 8 bases of the junction unmatched. CDR1 is MNHEY, CDR2 SMNVEV, per germline (reference sequence). The CDR3 sequence is 15 residues long. The CDR3 loop reads CASSPRQTSDNEQFF. CDR3 DNA: TGTGCCAGCAGTCCCCGCCAGACTAGCGACAATGAGCAGTTCTTC.

The genes are TRBV7-6 and TRBJ2-3; D perhaps matches TRBD1 (6 bases). CDR3 length: 14 residues. In germline, CDR1 is SGHVS, CDR2 FNYEAQ. V was trimmed by 3 bases and J by 6 bases, leaving 13 bases between them. In DNA form, the CDR3 reads TGTGCCAGCAGCTTGGCAGATGGGGGCGATACGCAGTATTTT. Its translation: CASSLADGGDTQYF.

The chain couples TRBV6-5 to TRBJ2-1; tentative D call: TRBD2 (5 bases). The CDR3 spans 15 residues. Germline V lookup: CDR1 MNHEY, CDR2 SVGAGI. V shed 5 bases and J shed 3 bases, with 14 bases lying between them. CDR3 in DNA: TGTGCCAGCAGTAACGAGCGGAATCTCTACAATGAGCAGTTCTTC. It translates to CASSNERNLYNEQFF.